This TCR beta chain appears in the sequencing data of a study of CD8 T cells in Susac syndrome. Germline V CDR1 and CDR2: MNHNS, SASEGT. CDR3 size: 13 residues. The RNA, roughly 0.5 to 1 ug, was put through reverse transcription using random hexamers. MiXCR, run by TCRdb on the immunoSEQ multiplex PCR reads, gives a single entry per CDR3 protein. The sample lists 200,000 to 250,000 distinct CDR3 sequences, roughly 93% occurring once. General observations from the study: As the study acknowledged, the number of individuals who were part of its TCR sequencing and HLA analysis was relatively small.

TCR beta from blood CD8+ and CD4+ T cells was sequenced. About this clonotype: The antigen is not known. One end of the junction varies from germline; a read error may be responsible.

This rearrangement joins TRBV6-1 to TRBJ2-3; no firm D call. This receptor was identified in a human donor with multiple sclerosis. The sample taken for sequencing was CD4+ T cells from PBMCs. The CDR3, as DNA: TGTGCCAGCACCGCGACTGGCACAAATACGCAGTATTTT. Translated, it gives CASTATGTNTQYF.